Sequencing of this T cell receptor beta chain was carried out in a study of neurological immune-mediated disorders. Findings and caveats of the study: HTLV-1-associated myelopathy ranked highest for TCR clonal expansion and multiple sclerosis lowest, beneath healthy controls.

Trimming took 7 bases from V and 5 from J; bases not matched to a gene: 1. This CDR3 spans 11 amino acids. CDR1 and CDR2 (germline): SQVTM, ANQGSEA. With 10-nucleotide random UMIs, 5'RACE was used to make the cDNA. TCRdb re-derived calls from the 5' RACE reads in MiXCR, one entry per CDR3 protein. The sample records tens of thousands of distinct CDR3 sequences, roughly 10% being singletons. This clonotype was seen many times. Its specificity is unknown. Time point defined: longitudinal time-point 1 (baseline). Healthy controls were blood bank volunteers in Maryland, USA. Unsorted libraries were generated from 2 million PBMCs. These cells had been stored in RNAlater at -80 C.

This receptor was obtained from a woman aged 40-49 years in good health. Sequenced input: PBMCs. The J gene is TRBJ2-1, the V gene TRBV29-1; 8 bases match TRBD1. CDR3 in amino acids: CSEGQDNEQFF. CDR3 DNA sequence: TGCAGCGAGGGACAGGACAATGAGCAGTTCTTC.